This TCR beta chain was profiled in a study of OX40 agonist ivuxolimab in advanced cancers. The V gene's germline CDR1 is SGHTA and CDR2 FQGTGA. Trimming at V came to 3 bases and at J to 1 base, leaving 3 bases not matched to a gene. CDR3 length: 16 amino acids. Generated by immunoSEQ multiplex PCR, the TCRdb table keeps only in-frame clones and is missing some. Among some 30,000 clones listed, more than 80% were seen once. General observations from the study: In the expanded peripheral T cells, antigen specificity was never determined.

About this clone itself: Its matching antigen is unknown.

The chain couples TRBV7-3 to TRBJ2-1; 10 bases fit TRBD1. The TCR comes from an adult with an advanced solid tumor such as melanoma, head and neck, liver or kidney cancer. Here the sequenced sample was CD4+ or CD8+ T cells sorted from blood, taken in a trial of the OX40 agonist ivuxolimab. This CDR3 reads CASSFRDRGSYNEQFF. The CDR3 coding sequence is TGTGCCAGCAGCTTCCGGGACAGGGGATCCTACAATGAGCAGTTCTTC.